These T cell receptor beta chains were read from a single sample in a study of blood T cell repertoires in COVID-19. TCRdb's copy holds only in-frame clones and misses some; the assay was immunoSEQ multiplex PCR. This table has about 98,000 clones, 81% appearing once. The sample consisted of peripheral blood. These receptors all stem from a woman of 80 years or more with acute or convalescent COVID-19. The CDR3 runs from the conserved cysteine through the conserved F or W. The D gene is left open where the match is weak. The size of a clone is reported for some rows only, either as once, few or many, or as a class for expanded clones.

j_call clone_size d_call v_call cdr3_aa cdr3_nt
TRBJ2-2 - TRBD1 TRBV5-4 CASSTTGGTGELFF TGTGCCAGCAGCACCACAGGGGGCACCGGGGAGCTGTTTTTT
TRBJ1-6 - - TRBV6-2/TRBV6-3 CASTPSTDNSPLHF TGTGCCAGCACCCCCTCGACAGATAATTCACCCCTCCACTTT
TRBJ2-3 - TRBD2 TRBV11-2 CASSRPSGGDTQYF TGTGCCAGCAGCAGGCCTAGCGGGGGTGATACGCAGTATTTT
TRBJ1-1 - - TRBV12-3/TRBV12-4 CASGGVGAFF TGTGCCAGCGGGGGGGTGGGAGCTTTCTTT
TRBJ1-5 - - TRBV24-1 CATSAPGGPNQPQHF TGTGCCACCAGTGCCCCGGGGGGGCCCAATCAGCCCCAGCATTTT
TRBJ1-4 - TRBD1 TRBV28 CASSLFGTGFNEKLFF TGTGCCAGCAGTTTATTCGGGACAGGTTTTAATGAAAAACTGTTTTTT
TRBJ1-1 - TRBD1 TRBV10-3 CAISSNTGAGFGTEAFF TGTGCCATCAGTTCTAACACAGGGGCCGGGTTCGGCACTGAAGCTTTCTTT
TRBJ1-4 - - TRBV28 CASRGAANEKLFF TGTGCCAGCAGGGGCGCAGCTAATGAAAAACTGTTTTTT
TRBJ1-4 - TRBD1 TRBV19 CASKGGANEKLFF TGTGCCAGTAAAGGGGGCGCCAATGAAAAACTGTTTTTT
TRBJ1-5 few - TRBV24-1 CATGTGTSNQPQHF TGTGCCACCGGCACAGGGACTAGCAATCAGCCCCAGCATTTT
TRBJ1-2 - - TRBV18 CASSLSTGERYGYTF TGTGCCAGCTCACTCTCGACAGGAGAGAGGTATGGCTACACCTTC
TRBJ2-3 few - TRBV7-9 CASSRALGHSDTQYF TGTGCCAGCAGCCGCGCCTTAGGACATTCAGATACGCAGTATTTT
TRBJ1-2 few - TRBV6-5 CASSYSSGNGDYGYTF TGTGCCAGCAGTTACTCGTCGGGGAACGGAGACTATGGCTACACCTTC
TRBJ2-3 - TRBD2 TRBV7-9 CASSVTSGGTDTQYF TGTGCCAGCAGCGTAACTAGCGGGGGCACAGATACGCAGTATTTT
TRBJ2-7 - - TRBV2 CASSSTSRPGSYEQYF TGTGCCAGCAGTTCTACTAGCAGGCCGGGGTCCTACGAGCAGTACTTC